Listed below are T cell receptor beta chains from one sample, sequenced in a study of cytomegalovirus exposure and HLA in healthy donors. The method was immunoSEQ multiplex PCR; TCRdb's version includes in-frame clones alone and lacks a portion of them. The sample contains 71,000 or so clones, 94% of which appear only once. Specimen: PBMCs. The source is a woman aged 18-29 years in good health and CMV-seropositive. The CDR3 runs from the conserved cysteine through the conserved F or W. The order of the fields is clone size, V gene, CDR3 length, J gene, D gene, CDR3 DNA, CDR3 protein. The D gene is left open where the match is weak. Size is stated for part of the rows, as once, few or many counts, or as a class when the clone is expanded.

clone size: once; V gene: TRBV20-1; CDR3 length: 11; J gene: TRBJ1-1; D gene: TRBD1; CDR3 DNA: TGCAGTGCCGACAGGGGAACTGAAGCTTTCTTT; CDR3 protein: CSADRGTEAFF
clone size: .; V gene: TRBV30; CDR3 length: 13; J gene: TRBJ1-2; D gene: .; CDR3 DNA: TGTGCCTGGAGCCAGACAGAATCCTATGGCTACACCTTC; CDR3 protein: CAWSQTESYGYTF
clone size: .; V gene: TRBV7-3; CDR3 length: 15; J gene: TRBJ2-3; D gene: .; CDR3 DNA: TGTGCCAGCAGCTTAAGGGGGGATAACGCAGATACGCAGTATTTT; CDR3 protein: CASSLRGDNADTQYF
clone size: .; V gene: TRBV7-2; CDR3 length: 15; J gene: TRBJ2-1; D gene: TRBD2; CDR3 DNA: TGTGCCAGCCGGGGGCGGGGACTAGCCTACAATGAGCAGTTCTTC; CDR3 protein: CASRGRGLAYNEQFF
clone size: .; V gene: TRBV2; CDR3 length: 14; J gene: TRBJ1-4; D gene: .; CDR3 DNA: TGTGCCAGCAGTGAGTTCAGGGTTGGAGAAAAACTGTTTTTT; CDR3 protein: CASSEFRVGEKLFF
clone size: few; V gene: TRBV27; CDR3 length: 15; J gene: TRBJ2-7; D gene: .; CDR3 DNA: TGTGCCAGCACCCACCCTCGGTTCCATTTCTACGAGCAGTACTTC; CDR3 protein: CASTHPRFHFYEQYF
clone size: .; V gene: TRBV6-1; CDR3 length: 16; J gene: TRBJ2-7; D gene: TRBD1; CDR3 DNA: TGTGCCAGCAGTGAAAGGGCCGCGGGACAGGGATACGAGCAGTACTTC; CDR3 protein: CASSERAAGQGYEQYF
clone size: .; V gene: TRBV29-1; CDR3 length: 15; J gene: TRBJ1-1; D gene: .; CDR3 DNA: TGCAGCGCCGCTCGGGGGTGGGGAATGAACACTGAAGCTTTCTTT; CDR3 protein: CSAARGWGMNTEAFF
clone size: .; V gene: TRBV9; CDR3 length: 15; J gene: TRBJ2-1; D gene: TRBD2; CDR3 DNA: TGTGCCAGCAGCGTATCAGGTAGCGGGTACAATGAGCAGTTCTTC; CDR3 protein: CASSVSGSGYNEQFF
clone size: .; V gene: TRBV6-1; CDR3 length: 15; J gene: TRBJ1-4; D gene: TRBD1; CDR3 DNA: TGTGCCAGCAGTGAACCGGGACAGCTAACTGAAAAACTGTTTTTT; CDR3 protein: CASSEPGQLTEKLFF
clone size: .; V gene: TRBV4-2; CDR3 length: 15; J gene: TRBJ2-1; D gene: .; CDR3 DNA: TGTGCCAGCAGCCAAGGAGGTCTCCAAAACAATGAGCAGTTCTTC; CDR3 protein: CASSQGGLQNNEQFF
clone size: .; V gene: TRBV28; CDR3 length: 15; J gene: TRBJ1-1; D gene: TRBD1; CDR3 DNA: TGTGCCAGCAGCAAGACAGGGTCGGGGAACACTGAAGCTTTCTTT; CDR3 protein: CASSKTGSGNTEAFF
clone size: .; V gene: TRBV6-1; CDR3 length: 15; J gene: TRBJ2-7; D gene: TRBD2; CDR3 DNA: TGTGCCAGCAGTGAAGAGAGCGGGAGCTCCTACGAGCAGTACTTC; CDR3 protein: CASSEESGSSYEQYF
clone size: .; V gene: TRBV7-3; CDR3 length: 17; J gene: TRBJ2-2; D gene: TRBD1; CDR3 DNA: TGTGCCAGCAGCCCGACCCCACAGGGGGCGAACACCGGGGAGCTGTTTTTT; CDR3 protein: CASSPTPQGANTGELFF
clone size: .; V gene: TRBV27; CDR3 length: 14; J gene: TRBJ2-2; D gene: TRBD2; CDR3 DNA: TGTGCCACCCGACTAGCGGGGGGCTACGGGGAGCTGTTTTTT; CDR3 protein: CATRLAGGYGELFF
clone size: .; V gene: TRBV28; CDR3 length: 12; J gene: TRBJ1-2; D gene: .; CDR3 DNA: TGTGCCAGCAGTTTAGTCAGATGGGGCTACACCTTC; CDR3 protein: CASSLVRWGYTF
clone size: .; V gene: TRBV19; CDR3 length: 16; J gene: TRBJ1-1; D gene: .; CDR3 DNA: TGTGCCAGTAGTATAGACCCGGATAGGGGCAACACTGAAGCTTTCTTT; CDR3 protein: CASSIDPDRGNTEAFF
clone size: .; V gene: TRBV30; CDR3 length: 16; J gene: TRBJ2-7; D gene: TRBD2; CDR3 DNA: TGTGCCTGGAGCGAATCCGGGACTAGCGTATCCTACGAGCAGTACTTC; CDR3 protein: CAWSESGTSVSYEQYF
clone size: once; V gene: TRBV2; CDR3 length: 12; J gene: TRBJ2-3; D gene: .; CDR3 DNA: TGTGCCAGCAGGATAGGGGCAGATACGCAGTATTTT; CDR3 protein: CASRIGADTQYF
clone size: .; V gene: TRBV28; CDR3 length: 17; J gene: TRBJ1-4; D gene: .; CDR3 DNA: TGTGCCAGCGGGCCTTATGGGACACCCAACCTGAGGGAAAAACTGTTTTTT; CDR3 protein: CASGPYGTPNLREKLFF
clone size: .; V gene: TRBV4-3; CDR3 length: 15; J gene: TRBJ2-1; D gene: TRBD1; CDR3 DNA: TGCGCCAGCAGCCAAGCGGGACAGGGGTTCGATGAGCAGTTCTTC; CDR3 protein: CASSQAGQGFDEQFF
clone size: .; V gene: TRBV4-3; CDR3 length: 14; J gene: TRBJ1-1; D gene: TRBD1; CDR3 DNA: TGCGCCAGCAGCCAGTGGACAGGGGACACTGAAGCTTTCTTT; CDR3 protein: CASSQWTGDTEAFF
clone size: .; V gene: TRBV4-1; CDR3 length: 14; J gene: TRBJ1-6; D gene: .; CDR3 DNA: TGCGCCAGCAATTCCCCGGGAGGAGGATCACCCCTCCACTTT; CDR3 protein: CASNSPGGGSPLHF
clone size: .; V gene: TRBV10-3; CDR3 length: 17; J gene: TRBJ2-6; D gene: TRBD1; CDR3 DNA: TGTGCCATTACAAACGGACAGGGGGCAGGTGGGGCCAACGTCCTGACTTTC; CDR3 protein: CAITNGQGAGGANVLTF
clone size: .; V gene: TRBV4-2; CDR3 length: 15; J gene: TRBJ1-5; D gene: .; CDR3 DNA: TGTGCCAGCAGCCAAGACGGACAGTCCAATCAGCCCCAGCATTTT; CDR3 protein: CASSQDGQSNQPQHF
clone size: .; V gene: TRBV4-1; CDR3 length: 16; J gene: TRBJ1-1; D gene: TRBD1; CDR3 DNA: TGCGCCAGCAGCCAAGACGGGACAGGGCTTGGCCCTGAAGCTTTCTTT; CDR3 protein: CASSQDGTGLGPEAFF
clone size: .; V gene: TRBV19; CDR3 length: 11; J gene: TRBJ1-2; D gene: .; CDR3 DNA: TGTGCCAGCTCACCAGGATATGGCTACACCTTC; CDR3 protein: CASSPGYGYTF
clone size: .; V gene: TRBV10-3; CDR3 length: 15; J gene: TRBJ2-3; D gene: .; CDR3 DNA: TGTGCCATCGGATCGGCGGCTGTAAGCACAGATACGCAGTATTTT; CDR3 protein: CAIGSAAVSTDTQYF
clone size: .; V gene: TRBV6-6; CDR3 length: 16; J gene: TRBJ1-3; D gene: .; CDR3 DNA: TGTGCCAGCAGTCGTCGGGGGACCGACTCTGGAAACACCATATATTTT; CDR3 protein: CASSRRGTDSGNTIYF
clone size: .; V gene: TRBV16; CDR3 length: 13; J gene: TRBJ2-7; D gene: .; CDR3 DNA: TGTGCCAGCAGCCAATCACCGGGAAACGAGCAGTACTTC; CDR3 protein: CASSQSPGNEQYF
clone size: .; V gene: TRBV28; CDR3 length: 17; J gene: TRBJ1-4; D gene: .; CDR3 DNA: TGTGCCAGCAGTTTTGTCGTGTTAAGGACAGAGGATGAAAAACTGTTTTTT; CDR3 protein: CASSFVVLRTEDEKLFF
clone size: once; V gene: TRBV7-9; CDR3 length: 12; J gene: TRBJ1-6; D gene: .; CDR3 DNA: TGTGCCAGCAGCTCACAGGGAAACCCCCTCCACTTT; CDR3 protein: CASSSQGNPLHF
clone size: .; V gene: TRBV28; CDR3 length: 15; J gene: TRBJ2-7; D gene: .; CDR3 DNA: TGTGCCAGCAGCCCCTATCGTCGGGTTACCTACGAGCAGTACTTC; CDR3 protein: CASSPYRRVTYEQYF
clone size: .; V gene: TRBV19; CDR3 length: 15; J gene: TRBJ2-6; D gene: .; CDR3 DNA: TGTGCCAGTAGTATAGTCAGGGGTGGGGCCAACGTCCTGACTTTC; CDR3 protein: CASSIVRGGANVLTF
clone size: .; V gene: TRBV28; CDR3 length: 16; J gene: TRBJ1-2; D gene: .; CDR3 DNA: TGTGCCAGCAGTTCGATTCGCCGGTCAGGGCCCTATGGCTACACCTTC; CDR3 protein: CASSSIRRSGPYGYTF
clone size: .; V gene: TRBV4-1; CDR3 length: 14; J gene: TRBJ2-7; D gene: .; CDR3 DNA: TGCGCCAGCAGCCAACTAGGGGAAGTAGACGAGCAGTACTTC; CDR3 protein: CASSQLGEVDEQYF
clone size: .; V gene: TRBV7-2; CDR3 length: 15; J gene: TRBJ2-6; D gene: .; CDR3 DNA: TGTGCCGGGGGGTGGGGTGGATCTGGGGCCAACGTCCTGACTTTC; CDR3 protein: CAGGWGGSGANVLTF
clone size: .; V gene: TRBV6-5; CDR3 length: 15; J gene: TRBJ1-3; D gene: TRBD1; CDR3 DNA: TGTGCCAGCAGTTACGGGACAGACTCTGGAAACACCATATATTTT; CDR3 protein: CASSYGTDSGNTIYF
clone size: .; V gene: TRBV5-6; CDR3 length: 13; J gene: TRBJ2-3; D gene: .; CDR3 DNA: TGTGCCAGCAGCTTGTGGCCCCAGGATACGCAGTATTTT; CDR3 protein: CASSLWPQDTQYF
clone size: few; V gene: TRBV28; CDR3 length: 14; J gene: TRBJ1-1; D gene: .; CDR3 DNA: TGTGCCAGCAGACCCCCGGGAGGGGCGAATGAAGCTTTCTTT; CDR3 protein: CASRPPGGANEAFF
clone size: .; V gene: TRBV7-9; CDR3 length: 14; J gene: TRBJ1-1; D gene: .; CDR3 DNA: TGTGCCAGCAGCTTAGACAGACAGAACACTGAAGCTTTCTTT; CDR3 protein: CASSLDRQNTEAFF
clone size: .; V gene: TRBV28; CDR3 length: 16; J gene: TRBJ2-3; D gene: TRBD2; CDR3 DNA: TGTGCCAGCAGTTTATGGCAAGCGGGAGTCAAAGATACGCAGTATTTT; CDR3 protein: CASSLWQAGVKDTQYF
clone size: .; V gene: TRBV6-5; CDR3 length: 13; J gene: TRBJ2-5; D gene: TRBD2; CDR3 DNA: TGTGCCAGCAGGCTAGCGGGGGTGGAGACCCAGTACTTC; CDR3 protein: CASRLAGVETQYF
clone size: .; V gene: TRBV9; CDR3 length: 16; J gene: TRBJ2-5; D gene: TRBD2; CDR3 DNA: TGTGCCAGCAGCGTAGGTCATAGCGGGAGCGGCGAGACCCAGTACTTC; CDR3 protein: CASSVGHSGSGETQYF
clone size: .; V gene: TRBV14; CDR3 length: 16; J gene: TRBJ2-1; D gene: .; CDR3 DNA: TGTGCCAGCAGCCATAATAGGGGATTCTCCTACAATGAGCAGTTCTTC; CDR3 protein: CASSHNRGFSYNEQFF